What follows is one TCR beta chain and its context. At a deep level, the assay was run. In the authors' workflow: In the immunoSEQ data, sequences were junction-only and lacked quality scores, so filtering differed. The table came from immunoSEQ multiplex PCR; TCRdb's copy has only in-frame clones and leaves some out. D and trimming come from the DNA, and the V and J calls and clone size come from that table. The top ten hold 0.13% of the sample, which has some 2 million clones, approximately 95% seen once. The CDR3 loop spans 16 amino acids. This sample stems from a study of shared clonotypes between healthy human individuals.

Sequencing used naive CD4+ T cells sorted from blood. Subset denoted: CD45RA+ positively selected. The TCR was taken from a man aged 18 to 29 in good health. This rearrangement joins TRBV21-1 to TRBJ2-7. TRBV21-1 counts as a pseudogene. The CDR3 DNA follows: TGTGCCAGCATCCGAATAGGGGGGACGGAGTCCTACGAGCAGTACTTC. As protein: CASIRIGGTESYEQYF.